This T cell receptor (beta chain) appears in the sequencing data of a study of tumor-infiltrating lymphocytes in localized non-small cell lung cancer. Study context: Some samples were collected after neoadjuvant chemotherapy; smokers, never-smokers and several histologies were included. Tumor tissue and non-adjacent uninvolved lung came from each patient. Study-wide results and caveats: Different pieces of the same tissue went to different assays, confounding technical variation with intratumor heterogeneity. Available tissue quantity limited TCR sequencing to a patient subset.

The V and J ends lost 0 bases and 4 bases, in that order; junction bases with no gene match: 8. This CDR3 is built from 16 residues. Looked up from germline, CDR1 is SGHNT and CDR2 is YYREEE (reference sequence). Only in-frame clones appear in the TCRdb table, and some are missing; sequencing was by immunoSEQ multiplex PCR. The sample includes fewer than 12,000 clones, approximately 64% of them seen just once. With respect to this clone: What it binds is unknown.

This sequence originates from a human donor with non-small cell lung cancer. The sample comprised lung tumor tissue. The V gene is TRBV5-4, the J gene TRBJ2-5; 8 bases are shared with TRBD1. CDR3 bases: TGTGCCAGCAGCTTGGAGTGGCAGGGGGCAGGAGAGACCCAGTACTTC. Its translation is CASSLEWQGAGETQYF.